The rows below give T cell receptor beta chains drawn from one sample of a study of blood T cell repertoires in COVID-19. Using immunoSEQ multiplex PCR, the repertoire was profiled, and TCRdb retains in-frame clones only, with some absent. The data show 350,000 to 400,000 clones, roughly 87% seen once. Sequencing was performed on PBMCs or T cells enriched from blood (not recorded which). These receptors originate from a woman in her twenties or thirties who had recovered from COVID-19. Both conserved end residues are part of each CDR3. D genes are given only for firm matches. The size field is filled for only some rows; it gives once, few, many or a size class.

d_call,v_call,j_call,clone_size,cdr3_aa,cdr3_nt
NA,TRBV18,TRBJ1-1,NA,CASSPPYGGTEAFF,TGTGCCAGCTCACCACCCTATGGTGGCACTGAAGCTTTCTTT
TRBD1,TRBV2,TRBJ2-2,NA,CASSEPDRGTGELFF,TGTGCCAGCAGTGAACCGGACAGGGGCACCGGGGAGCTGTTTTTT
TRBD2,TRBV29-1,TRBJ2-5,few,CSVDELSSGGNLQETQYF,TGCAGCGTTGACGAGTTAAGTTCGGGGGGGAACCTCCAAGAGACCCAGTACTTC
TRBD2,TRBV5-1,TRBJ2-1,once,CASSLTSDSYNEQFF,TGCGCCAGCAGTTTGACTAGCGATTCCTACAATGAGCAGTTCTTC
TRBD2,TRBV2,TRBJ2-2,NA,CASSGRAPGELFF,TGTGCCAGCAGCGGGAGGGCCCCCGGGGAGCTGTTTTTT
TRBD2,TRBV14,TRBJ2-7,NA,CASSQGVSSGGPYSYEQYF,TGTGCCAGCAGCCAAGGAGTTTCTAGCGGGGGGCCTTACTCCTACGAGCAGTACTTC
TRBD1,TRBV24-1,TRBJ1-2,NA,CATSDSPGQGYYGYTF,TGTGCCACCAGTGATTCTCCGGGACAGGGTTACTATGGCTACACCTTC
NA,TRBV7-9,TRBJ2-3,NA,CASSPSTDTQYF,TGTGCCAGCAGCCCTAGCACAGATACGCAGTATTTT
TRBD2,TRBV9,TRBJ2-3,NA,CASSVEGGDTDTQYF,TGTGCCAGCAGCGTAGAGGGAGGGGACACAGATACGCAGTATTTT
NA,TRBV15,TRBJ2-2,NA,CATSRKAEGTGELFF,TGTGCCACCAGCAGGAAAGCGGAGGGGACCGGGGAGCTGTTTTTT
NA,TRBV25-1,TRBJ2-2,NA,CASSEGGTVTGELFF,TGTGCCAGCAGTGAAGGGGGGACAGTCACCGGGGAGCTGTTTTTT
NA,TRBV6-5,TRBJ2-2,NA,CASSYTYTGELFF,TGTGCCAGCAGTTACACATACACCGGGGAGCTGTTTTTT
TRBD2,TRBV29-1,TRBJ2-1,NA,CSVEMLAGVAFF,TGCAGCGTTGAGATGCTCGCGGGAGTGGCGTTCTTC
TRBD1,TRBV6-5,TRBJ2-7,NA,CASGTGFSYEQYF,TGTGCCAGTGGGACAGGCTTCTCCTACGAGCAGTACTTC
TRBD2,TRBV6-2/TRBV6-3,TRBJ2-2,NA,CASSQRGRSSGNGELFF,TGTGCCAGCAGTCAACGGGGTCGGTCTAGCGGGAACGGGGAGCTGTTTTTT
TRBD2,TRBV11-2,TRBJ2-7,NA,CASSLRASGSYEQYF,TGTGCCAGCAGCTTACGGGCTAGCGGGAGTTACGAGCAGTACTTC
TRBD1,TRBV28,TRBJ1-2,NA,CASSTTGGYYGYTF,TGTGCCAGCAGTACGACAGGGGGCTATTATGGCTACACCTTC
NA,TRBV7-2,TRBJ1-6,NA,CASSLAFRGHYNSPLHF,TGTGCCAGCAGCTTAGCGTTCAGGGGCCATTATAATTCACCCCTCCACTTT
TRBD1,TRBV6-5,TRBJ1-2,NA,CASRGTGGYGYTF,TGTGCCAGCAGGGGGACAGGGGGCTATGGCTACACCTTC
TRBD1,TRBV7-7,TRBJ2-3,NA,CASSLSQGATDTQYF,TGTGCTAGCAGCTTATCGCAGGGGGCAACAGATACGCAGTATTTT
TRBD2,TRBV10-1,TRBJ2-4,NA,CATARGVLAKNIQYF,TGCGCCACCGCGCGGGGGGTTCTAGCCAAAAACATTCAGTACTTC
NA,TRBV2,TRBJ2-7,once,CASTLGLTTYEQYF,TGTGCCAGCACCCTTGGCTTAACTACCTACGAGCAGTACTTC
TRBD1,TRBV7-9,TRBJ1-2,NA,CASSGTVTNYGYTF,TGTGCCAGCAGCGGGACAGTTACTAACTATGGCTACACCTTC
NA,TRBV12-5,TRBJ2-1,NA,CASGLGLADNNEQFF,TGTGCTAGTGGTTTGGGGCTAGCAGATAACAATGAGCAGTTCTTC
TRBD2,TRBV18,TRBJ2-3,NA,CASSKFIPGLAGVTDTQYF,TGTGCCAGCTCGAAATTCATCCCGGGACTAGCGGGAGTGACAGATACGCAGTATTTT
TRBD2,TRBV7-8,TRBJ2-5,NA,CASSPPWGGTSGRVETQYF,TGTGCCAGCAGCCCCCCCTGGGGCGGGACTAGCGGGAGGGTGGAGACCCAGTACTTC
TRBD1,TRBV18,TRBJ2-2,NA,CASSSGQGPASDNTGELFF,TGTGCCAGCTCATCCGGACAGGGGCCTGCTTCCGATAACACCGGGGAGCTGTTTTTT
NA,TRBV10-3,TRBJ2-3,NA,CAIRQGGTDTQYF,TGTGCCATCAGACAGGGAGGCACAGATACGCAGTATTTT
TRBD1,TRBV4-2,TRBJ2-7,once,CASSQDGGGGTGTYEQYF,TGTGCCAGCAGCCAAGATGGTGGCGGCGGGACAGGGACCTACGAGCAGTACTTC
NA,TRBV1,TRBJ2-6,NA,CTSSQDTGTGPYSGANVLTF,TGCACCAGCAGCCAAGATACGGGGACAGGCCCGTACTCTGGGGCCAACGTCCTGACTTTC
NA,TRBV6-1,TRBJ1-5,once,CASSDSGRPQHF,TGTGCCAGCAGTGATTCGGGGAGGCCCCAGCATTTT
NA,TRBV28,TRBJ1-1,NA,CATLGTEAFF,TGTGCCACCCTCGGGACTGAAGCTTTCTTT
NA,TRBV28,TRBJ1-6,NA,CASSFARPSSYNSPLHF,TGTGCCAGCAGTTTCGCCAGGCCGAGCTCCTATAATTCACCCCTCCACTTT